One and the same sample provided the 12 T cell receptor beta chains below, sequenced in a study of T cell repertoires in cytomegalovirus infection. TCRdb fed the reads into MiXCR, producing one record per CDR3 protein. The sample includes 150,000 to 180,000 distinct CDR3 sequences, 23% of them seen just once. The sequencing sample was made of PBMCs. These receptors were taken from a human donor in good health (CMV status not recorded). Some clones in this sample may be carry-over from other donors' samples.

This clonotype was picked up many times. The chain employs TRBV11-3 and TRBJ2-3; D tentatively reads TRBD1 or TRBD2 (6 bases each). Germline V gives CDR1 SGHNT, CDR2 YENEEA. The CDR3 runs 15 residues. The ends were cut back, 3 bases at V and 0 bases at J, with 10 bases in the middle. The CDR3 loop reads CASSLGGPSTDTQYF. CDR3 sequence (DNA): TGTGCCAGCAGCTTGGGGGGCCCGAGCACAGATACGCAGTATTTT.

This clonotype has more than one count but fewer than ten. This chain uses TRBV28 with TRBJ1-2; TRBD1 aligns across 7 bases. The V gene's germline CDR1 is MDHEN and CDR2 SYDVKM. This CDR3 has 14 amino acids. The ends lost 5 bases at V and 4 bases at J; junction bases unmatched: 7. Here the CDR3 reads CASSATDRFYGYTF. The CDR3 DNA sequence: TGTGCCAGCAGTGCTACGGACAGGTTCTATGGCTACACCTTC.

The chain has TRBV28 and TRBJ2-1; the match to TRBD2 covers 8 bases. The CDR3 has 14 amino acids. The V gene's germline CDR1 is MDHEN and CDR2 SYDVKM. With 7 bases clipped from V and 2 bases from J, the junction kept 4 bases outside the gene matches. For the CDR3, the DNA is TGTGCCAGCATCCCGGGACTAGCCTACAATGAGCAGTTCTTC. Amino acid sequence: CASIPGLAYNEQFF.

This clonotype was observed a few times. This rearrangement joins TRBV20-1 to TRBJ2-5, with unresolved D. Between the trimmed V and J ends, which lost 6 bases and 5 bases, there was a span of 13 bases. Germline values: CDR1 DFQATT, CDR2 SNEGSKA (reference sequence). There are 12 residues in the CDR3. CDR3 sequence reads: CSAGPPTETQYF. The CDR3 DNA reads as TGCAGTGCCGGGCCGCCGACGGAGACCCAGTACTTC.

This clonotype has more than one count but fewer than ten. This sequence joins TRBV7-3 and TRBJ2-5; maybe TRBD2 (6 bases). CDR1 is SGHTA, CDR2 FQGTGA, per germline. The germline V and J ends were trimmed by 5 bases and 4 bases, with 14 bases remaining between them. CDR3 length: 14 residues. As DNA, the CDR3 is TGTGCCAGCAGCCCCGCGGAGGGCAGAGAGACCCAGTACTTC. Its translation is CASSPAEGRETQYF.

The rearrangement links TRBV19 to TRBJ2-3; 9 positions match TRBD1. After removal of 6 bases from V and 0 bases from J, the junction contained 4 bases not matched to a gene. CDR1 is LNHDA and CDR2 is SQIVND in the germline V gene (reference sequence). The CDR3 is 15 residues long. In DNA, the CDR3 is TGTGCCAGTAGCGACAGGGGGATAAGCACAGATACGCAGTATTTT. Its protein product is CASSDRGISTDTQYF.

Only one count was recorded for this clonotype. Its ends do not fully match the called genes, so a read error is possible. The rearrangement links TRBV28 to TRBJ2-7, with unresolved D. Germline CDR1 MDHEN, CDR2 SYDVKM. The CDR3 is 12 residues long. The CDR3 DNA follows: TGTGCCAGCAGTACAGTGATGGACGAGCTGTACTTC. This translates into CASSTVMDELYF.

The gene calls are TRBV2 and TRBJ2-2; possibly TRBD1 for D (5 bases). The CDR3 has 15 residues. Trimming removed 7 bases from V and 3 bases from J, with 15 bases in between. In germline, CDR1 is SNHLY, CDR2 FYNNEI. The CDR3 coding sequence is TGTGCCAGCATTTGGGGCAGGACGTACACCGGGGAGCTGTTTTTT. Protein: CASIWGRTYTGELFF.

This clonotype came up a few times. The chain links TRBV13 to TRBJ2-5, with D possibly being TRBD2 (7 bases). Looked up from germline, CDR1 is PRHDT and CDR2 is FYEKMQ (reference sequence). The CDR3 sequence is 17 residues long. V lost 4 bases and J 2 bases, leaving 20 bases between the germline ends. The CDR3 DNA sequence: TGTGCCAGCAGCTGGCTAGGCGGGGGCGCTGGTCAAGAGACCCAGTACTTC. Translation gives CASSWLGGGAGQETQYF.

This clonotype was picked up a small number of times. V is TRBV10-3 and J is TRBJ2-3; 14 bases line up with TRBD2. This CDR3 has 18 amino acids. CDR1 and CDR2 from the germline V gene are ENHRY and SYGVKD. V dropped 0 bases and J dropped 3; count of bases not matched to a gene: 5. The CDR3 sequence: CAISESVGTSGRTDTQYF. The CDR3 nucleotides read TGTGCCATCAGTGAGTCAGTCGGGACTAGCGGGAGAACAGATACGCAGTATTTT.

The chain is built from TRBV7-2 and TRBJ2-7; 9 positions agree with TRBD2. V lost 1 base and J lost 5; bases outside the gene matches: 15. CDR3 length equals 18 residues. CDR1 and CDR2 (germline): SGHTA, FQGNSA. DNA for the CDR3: TGTGCCAGCAGCTTAGGGTGGTCAGGAGGACTAGCGATCAACGAGCAGTACTTC. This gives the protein CASSLGWSGGLAINEQYF.

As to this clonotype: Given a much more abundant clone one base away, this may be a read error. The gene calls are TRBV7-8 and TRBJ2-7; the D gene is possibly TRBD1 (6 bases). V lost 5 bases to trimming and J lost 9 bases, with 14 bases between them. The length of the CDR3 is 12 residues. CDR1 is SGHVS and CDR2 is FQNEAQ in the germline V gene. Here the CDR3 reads CASSPGVDGQYF. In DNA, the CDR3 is TGTGCCAGCAGCCCAGGGGTAGACGGGCAGTACTTC.